A selection of T cell receptor beta chains follows, all from one sample in a study of beta chain features in type 1 diabetes. Using immunoSEQ multiplex PCR, the repertoire was profiled, and TCRdb retains in-frame clones only, with some absent. The sample has 300,000 to 400,000 clones, around 9.7% seen once; the top ten hold around 1%. The sequenced material came from central memory CD4+ T cells from blood. Receptors originate from a man aged 25-45 years with type 1 diabetes. The CDR3 runs from the conserved cysteine through the conserved F or W. The order of the fields is D gene, J gene, V gene, clone size, CDR3 length, CDR3 protein, CDR3 DNA. The D gene is left open where the match is weak. Clone size is given for some rows only: seen once, a few or many times, or a class if the clone is expanded.

>NA|TRBJ1-4|TRBV2|few|15
CASSVSGRGNEKLFF
TGTGCCAGCAGTGTATCAGGGAGGGGGAATGAAAAACTGTTTTTT
>NA|TRBJ2-4|TRBV7-2|few|14
CASSSGTPGDIQYF
TGTGCCAGCAGTTCCGGAACGCCGGGGGACATTCAGTACTTC
>TRBD1|TRBJ2-3|TRBV28|NA|16
CASGKGTGTGLDTQYF
TGTGCCAGCGGCAAAGGTACCGGGACAGGGCTAGATACGCAGTATTTT
>TRBD1|TRBJ2-3|TRBV2|few|15
CASSGRQGSTDTQYF
TGTGCCAGCAGTGGCCGACAGGGGAGCACAGATACGCAGTATTTT
>NA|TRBJ2-7|TRBV7-9|NA|14
CASSLNGKGGEQYF
TGTGCCAGCAGCTTAAATGGGAAAGGTGGTGAGCAGTACTTC
>NA|TRBJ1-2|TRBV21-1|few|16
CARTKPGQGCSYGYTF
TGTGCCAGGACCAAACCCGGACAGGGGTGTAGCTATGGCTACACCTTC
>TRBD2|TRBJ2-1|TRBV7-2|NA|17
CASSLSGLPIYYNEQFF
TGTGCCAGCAGCTTGTCGGGACTACCCATTTACTACAATGAGCAGTTCTTC
>NA|TRBJ1-1|TRBV25-1|few|17
CATRTTLQGSLNTEAFF
TGTGCCACCCGAACCACCCTACAGGGATCATTGAACACTGAAGCTTTCTTT
>NA|TRBJ2-2|TRBV10-1|few|13
CASSDGNTGELFF
TGCGCCAGCAGTGATGGGAACACCGGGGAGCTGTTTTTT
>NA|TRBJ1-6|TRBV7-9|NA|14
CASSLAAGRSPLHF
TGTGCCAGCAGCTTAGCTGCGGGAAGGTCACCCCTCCACTTT
>NA|TRBJ2-1|TRBV11-2|NA|15
CASSLRTVSYNEQFF
TGTGCCAGCAGCTTAAGGACGGTCTCCTACAATGAGCAGTTCTTC
>NA|TRBJ1-6|TRBV11-2|few|13
CASSLEVRNILHF
TGTGCCAGCAGCTTAGAAGTCAGAAATATCCTCCACTTT
>NA|TRBJ1-6|TRBV27|few|14
CASSLSQGNSPLHF
TGTGCCAGCAGTTTATCCCAGGGTAATTCACCCCTCCACTTT
>TRBD2|TRBJ2-5|TRBV7-2|NA|15
CASSLMAGGPETQYF
TGTGCCAGCAGCTTAATGGCGGGGGGGCCAGAGACCCAGTACTTC
>NA|TRBJ1-1|TRBV6-5|few|14
CASSRGTMNTEAFF
TGTGCCAGCAGCCGTGGGACCATGAACACTGAAGCTTTCTTT
>NA|TRBJ1-4|TRBV29-1|NA|10
CSVADEKLFF
TGCAGCGTTGCAGATGAAAAACTGTTTTTT
>NA|TRBJ2-2|TRBV7-2|NA|15
CASSQVQGGTGELFF
TGTGCCAGCAGTCAAGTTCAGGGTGGCACCGGGGAGCTGTTTTTT
>TRBD1|TRBJ2-7|TRBV7-2|few|15
CASSPEGQAFYEQYF
TGTGCCAGCAGCCCCGAGGGACAGGCTTTTTACGAGCAGTACTTC
>TRBD1|TRBJ2-7|TRBV12-5|once|14
CASRTGASSYEQYF
TGTGCTTCACGGACAGGGGCGAGCTCCTACGAGCAGTACTTC
>NA|TRBJ1-1|TRBV14|NA|13
CASSQETNTEAFF
TGTGCCAGCAGCCAAGAAACGAACACTGAAGCTTTCTTT
>NA|TRBJ2-2|TRBV9|few|13
CASSVAEPRELFF
TGTGCCAGCAGCGTAGCTGAACCGAGGGAGCTGTTTTTT
>NA|TRBJ1-2|TRBV20-1|NA|11
CSAQGIYGYTF
TGCAGTGCTCAGGGGATCTATGGCTACACCTTC
>TRBD2|TRBJ2-1|TRBV6-6|few|16
CASRRLAGDTYNEQFF
TGTGCCAGCAGGCGTTTAGCGGGGGATACCTACAATGAGCAGTTCTTC
>TRBD1|TRBJ2-7|TRBV28|NA|16
CASSLFSSGGSYEQYF
TGTGCCAGCAGTTTATTCTCGTCAGGGGGCTCCTACGAGCAGTACTTC
>NA|TRBJ2-7|TRBV21-1|NA|15
CASSKRGGQPYEQYF
TGTGCCAGCAGCAAAAGAGGAGGACAGCCGTACGAGCAGTACTTC
>TRBD1|TRBJ2-7|TRBV7-7|NA|14
CASSPYTGGYEQYF
TGTGCTAGCAGCCCTTATACAGGGGGCTACGAGCAGTACTTC
>NA|TRBJ1-3|TRBV10-3|many|17
CAISESDGRFSGNTIYF
TGTGCCATCAGTGAGTCTGACGGACGGTTCTCTGGAAACACCATATATTTT
>TRBD1|TRBJ1-6|TRBV7-2|NA|15
CASSSPTGENSPLHF
TGTGCCAGCAGCTCGCCGACAGGGGAAAATTCACCCCTCCACTTT
>TRBD1|TRBJ1-2|TRBV6-6|many|13
CASSYRQGDGYTF
TGTGCCAGCAGTTACAGACAGGGAGATGGCTACACCTTC
>NA|TRBJ2-7|TRBV5-6|many|12
CASSLTGYEQYF
TGTGCCAGCAGCTTGACGGGCTACGAGCAGTACTTC
>TRBD2|TRBJ2-1|TRBV10-3|few|15
CAISGTSGVFNEQFF
TGTGCCATCAGTGGGACTAGCGGTGTTTTCAATGAGCAGTTCTTC
>NA|TRBJ2-3|TRBV11-2|NA|18
CASSLGTTMARSTDTQYF
TGTGCCAGCAGCTTAGGGACAACTATGGCGAGGAGCACAGATACGCAGTATTTT
>NA|TRBJ1-4|TRBV14|many|14
CASSRDLSDEKLFF
TGTGCCAGCAGCCGGGACTTAAGCGATGAAAAACTGTTTTTT
>NA|TRBJ1-5|TRBV7-9|few|13
CASSPGSNQPQHF
TGTGCCAGCAGCCCTGGGAGCAATCAGCCCCAGCATTTT
>NA|TRBJ1-5|TRBV10-3|many|17
CAISETNRRNSNQPQHF
TGTGCCATCAGTGAGACCAACAGGAGAAATAGCAATCAGCCCCAGCATTTT
>NA|TRBJ2-7|TRBV18|few|14
CASSPALSSYEQYF
TGTGCCAGCTCACCAGCCCTAAGCTCCTACGAGCAGTACTTC
>NA|TRBJ2-1|TRBV9|NA|15
CASSVTGVDYNEQFF
TGTGCCAGCAGCGTTACCGGGGTAGACTACAATGAGCAGTTCTTC
>TRBD1|TRBJ1-1|TRBV30|few|13
CAWSDRQGDEAFF
TGTGCCTGGAGTGATCGACAGGGGGATGAAGCTTTCTTT